This TCR beta chain was observed in a study of identical twins (dated by TCRdb to 2016 to 2017). Concerning the study at large: TCR alpha and beta repertoires from monozygotic twins, unrelated adults of various ages and cord blood were deep-sequenced to test whether fetal clonotypes persist. To rule out contamination, the twin experiments were replicated at different times with different library preparation protocols.

Only healthy Caucasian donors were included. The twin cohort consisted of three pairs of female monozygotic twins, all aged about 18 to 29 years. Positive isolation kits from Invitrogen were used to isolate the CD4+ and CD8+ T cell populations. On the study overall, not on this receptor specifically: Because the same donors could not be followed over many years, the conclusions relied on cross-sectional statistical analysis. Out-of-frame TCR alpha sequences shared between twins showed an excess of low generation-probability sequences compared with coincidental sharing between unrelated individuals. Zero-insertion analyses could be partly confounded by invariant T cells such as MAIT and iNKT, though diverse VJ usage argued against such confounding for most clonotypes. Abundant cord blood beta clonotypes had fewer insertions, young adult naive repertoires showed a similar but weaker trend, and memory repertoires showed no such trend. Recombination models systematically underestimated out-of-frame TCR alpha sharing in monozygotic twins but agreed with sharing between unrelated individuals. Excess twin sharing in beta out-of-frame sequences was weaker because fewer shared sequences lowered the signal-to-noise ratio.

The protocol used for the library was 5' RACE. Reads for this sample came from an Illumina HiSeq 2000. A universal primer binding site was added through template switching, and the final cDNA carried a unique molecular identifier so that TCR cDNA molecules could be counted accurately. Specific primers in the conserved constant-segment region were used to synthesize first-strand cDNA for TCR alpha and beta chains. To control for contamination, every cDNA library carried two barcodes: a SMART-Mk sample barcode plus Illumina barcodes. TruSeq adapter sequences, together with Illumina sample barcodes, were added in two successive PCR steps. The TCR alpha and beta cDNA libraries were sequenced on the Illumina HiSeq platform using custom primers. In the source study's methods: Unique molecular identifiers were extracted from raw reads with MiGEC, and CDR3 positions were determined with MiXCR. For each individual, recombination models were inferred using an EM algorithm with the repgenHMM and IGoR tools. The analysis of shared clonotypes was done with the tcR package in R, with sharing normalized by the product of cloneset sizes. Out-of-frame nonproductive sequences were analyzed to study raw recombination free of thymic and clonal selection effects. Through fastp at Q25 and MiXCR, TCRdb rebuilt clones from the public reads, retaining in-frame beta chains. Every entry covers one CDR3 protein and lists the most common genes and DNA from its rows. For this entry, the V and J calls and clone size follow TCRdb and not the study's own pipeline. This sample comprises some 460,000 distinct CDR3 sequences, over 12% of them detected only once. The ten largest clonotypes hold around 0.52% of the sample.

This clonotype has at least ten counts. Its binding antigen is unknown. The input lacks base qualities; no much larger clone sits a single base away. Sequences MNHEY (CDR1) and SVGEGT (CDR2) are obtained from the germline V gene. From the cysteine up to the phenylalanine, the CDR3 has a length of 16 residues. Only the CDR3 portion is preserved as DNA: 48 bases, with reading frame beginning at the first base. Relative to germline, V is missing 4 bases and J is missing 8 bases, with 12 bases of the junction outside any gene match. This sample was shared with a second study, whose subject was yellow fever vaccine responses in identical twins. The second publication reports: The T cell response to vaccination in identical twins was reported by the authors to appear partly convergent and partly personalized. In the study, vaccine-responding T cell clones were precisely tracked in identical twins.

The chain employs TRBV6-2 or TRBV6-3 and TRBJ2-1; TRBD2 agrees with 9 junctional bases. The clonotype was recovered from a woman aged 18-35 years in good health. The sample was CD4+ T cells sorted from blood. The DNA sequence reads TGTGCCAGCAGTTCCCGGGGTAGCGGGAGTCGGGATGAGCAGTTCTTC. It is translated as CASSSRGSGSRDEQFF.